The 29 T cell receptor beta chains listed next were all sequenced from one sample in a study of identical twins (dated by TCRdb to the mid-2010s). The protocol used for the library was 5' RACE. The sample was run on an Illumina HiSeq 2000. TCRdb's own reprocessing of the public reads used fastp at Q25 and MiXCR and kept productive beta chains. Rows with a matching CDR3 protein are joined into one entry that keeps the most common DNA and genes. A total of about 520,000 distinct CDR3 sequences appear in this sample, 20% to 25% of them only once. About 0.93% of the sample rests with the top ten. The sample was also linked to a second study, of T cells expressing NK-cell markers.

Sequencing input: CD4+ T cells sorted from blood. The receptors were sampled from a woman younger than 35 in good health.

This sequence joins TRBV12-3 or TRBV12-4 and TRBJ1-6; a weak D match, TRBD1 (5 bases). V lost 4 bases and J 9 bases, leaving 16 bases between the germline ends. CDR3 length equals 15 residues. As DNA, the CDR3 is TGTGCCAGCAGTTCCCCGGAGGGGATCGGTTCACCCCTCCACTTT. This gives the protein CASSSPEGIGSPLHF.

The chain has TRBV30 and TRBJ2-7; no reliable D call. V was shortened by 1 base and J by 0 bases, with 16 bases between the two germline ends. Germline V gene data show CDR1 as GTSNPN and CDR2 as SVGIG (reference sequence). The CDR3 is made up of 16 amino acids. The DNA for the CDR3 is TGTGCCTGGAGTGCTTGGACGGACGTAAGCTCCTACGAGCAGTACTTC. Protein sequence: CAWSAWTDVSSYEQYF.

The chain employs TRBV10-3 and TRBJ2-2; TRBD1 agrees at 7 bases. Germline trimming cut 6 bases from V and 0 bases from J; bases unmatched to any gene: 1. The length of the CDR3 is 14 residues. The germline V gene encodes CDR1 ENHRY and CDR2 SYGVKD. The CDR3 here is CAISGTANTGELFF. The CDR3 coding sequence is TGTGCCATCAGCGGGACAGCGAACACCGGGGAGCTGTTTTTT.

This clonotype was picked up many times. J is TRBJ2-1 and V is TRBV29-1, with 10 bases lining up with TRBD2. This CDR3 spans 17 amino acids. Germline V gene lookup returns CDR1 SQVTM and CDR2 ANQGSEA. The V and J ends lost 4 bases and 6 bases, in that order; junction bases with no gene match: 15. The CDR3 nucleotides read TGCAGCGTTGCGGCTAGCGGGAGTTCGCGGAGTATCAATGAGCAGTTCTTC. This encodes CSVAASGSSRSINEQFF.

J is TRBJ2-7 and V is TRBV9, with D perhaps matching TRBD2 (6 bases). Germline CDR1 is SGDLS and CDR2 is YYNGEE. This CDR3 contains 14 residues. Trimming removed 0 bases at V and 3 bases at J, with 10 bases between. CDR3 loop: CASSVATGSYEQYF. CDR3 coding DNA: TGTGCCAGCAGCGTAGCAACCGGGAGCTACGAGCAGTACTTC. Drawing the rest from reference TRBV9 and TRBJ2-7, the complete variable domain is DSGVTQTPKHLITATGQRVTLRCSPRSGDLSVYWYQQSLDQGLQFLIQYYNGEERAKGNILERFSAQQFPDLHSELNLSSLELGDSALYFCASSVATGSYEQYFGPGTRLTVT.

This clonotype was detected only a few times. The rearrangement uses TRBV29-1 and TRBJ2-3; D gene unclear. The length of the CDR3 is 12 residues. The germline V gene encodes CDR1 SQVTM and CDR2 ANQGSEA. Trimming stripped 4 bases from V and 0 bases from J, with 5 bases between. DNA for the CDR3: TGCAGCGTTGGCACAAGCACAGATACGCAGTATTTT. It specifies CSVGTSTDTQYF.

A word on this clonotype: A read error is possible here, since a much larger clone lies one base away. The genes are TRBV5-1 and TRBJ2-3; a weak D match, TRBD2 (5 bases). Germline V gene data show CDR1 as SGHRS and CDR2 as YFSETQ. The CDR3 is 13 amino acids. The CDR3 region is CVSSPRDTDTQYF. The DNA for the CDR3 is TGCGTCAGCAGCCCCCGGGACACAGATACGCAGTATTTT.

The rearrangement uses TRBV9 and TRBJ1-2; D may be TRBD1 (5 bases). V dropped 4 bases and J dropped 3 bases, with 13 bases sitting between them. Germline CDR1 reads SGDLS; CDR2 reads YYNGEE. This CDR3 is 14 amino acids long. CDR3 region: CASSQGIGDYGYTF. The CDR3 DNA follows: TGTGCCAGCAGCCAGGGAATCGGAGACTATGGCTACACCTTC.

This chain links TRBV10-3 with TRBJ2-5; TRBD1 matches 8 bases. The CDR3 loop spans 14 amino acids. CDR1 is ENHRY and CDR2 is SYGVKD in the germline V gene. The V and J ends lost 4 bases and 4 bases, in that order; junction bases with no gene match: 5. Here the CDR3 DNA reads TGTGCCATCAGTGGGACAGGGTCAGGAGAGACCCAGTACTTC. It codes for CAISGTGSGETQYF.

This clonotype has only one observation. The CDR3 DNA is TGTGCCAGCAGTATGGGGACCCGGAGGTATGGCTACACCTTC. This sequence encodes CASSMGTRRYGYTF. V and J are TRBV6-2 or TRBV6-3 and TRBJ1-2; D possibly corresponds to TRBD1 (5 bases). V gave up 5 bases and J gave up 5 bases, with 15 bases separating them. Germline CDR1 and CDR2: MNHEY and SVGEGT. This CDR3 has 14 amino acids.

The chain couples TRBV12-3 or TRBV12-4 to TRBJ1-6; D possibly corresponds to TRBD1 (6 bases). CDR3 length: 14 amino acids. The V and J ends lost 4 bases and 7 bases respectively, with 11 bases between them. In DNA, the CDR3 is TGTGCCAGCAGTTCCAAGGGGGGCAATTCACCCCTCCACTTT. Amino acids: CASSSKGGNSPLHF.

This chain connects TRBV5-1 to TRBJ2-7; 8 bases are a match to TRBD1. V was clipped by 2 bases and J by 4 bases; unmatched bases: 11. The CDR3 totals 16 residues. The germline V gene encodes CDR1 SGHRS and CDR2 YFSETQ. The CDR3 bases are TGCGCCAGCAGCTTTGGACAGGGCGGCTTGGGGTACGAGCAGTACTTC. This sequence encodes CASSFGQGGLGYEQYF.

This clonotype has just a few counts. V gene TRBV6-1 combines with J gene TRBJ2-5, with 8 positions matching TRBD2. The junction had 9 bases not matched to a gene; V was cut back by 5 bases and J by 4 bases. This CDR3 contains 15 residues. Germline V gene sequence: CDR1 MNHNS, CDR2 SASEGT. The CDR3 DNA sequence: TGTGCCAGCAGTACCCCGGGACTAGTAGGAGAGACCCAGTACTTC. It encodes CASSTPGLVGETQYF.

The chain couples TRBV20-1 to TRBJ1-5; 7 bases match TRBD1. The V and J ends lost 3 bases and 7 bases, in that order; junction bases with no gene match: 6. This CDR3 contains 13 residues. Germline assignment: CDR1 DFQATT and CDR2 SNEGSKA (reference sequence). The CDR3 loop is CSASTGDGQPQHF. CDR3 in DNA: TGCAGTGCTAGTACAGGGGATGGGCAGCCCCAGCATTTT.

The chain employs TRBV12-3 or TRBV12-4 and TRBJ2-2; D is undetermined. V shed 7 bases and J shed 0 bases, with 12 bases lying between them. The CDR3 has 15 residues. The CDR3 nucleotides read TGTGCCAGCACTCTCGGGCCAGCGAACACCGGGGAGCTGTTTTTT. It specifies CASTLGPANTGELFF.

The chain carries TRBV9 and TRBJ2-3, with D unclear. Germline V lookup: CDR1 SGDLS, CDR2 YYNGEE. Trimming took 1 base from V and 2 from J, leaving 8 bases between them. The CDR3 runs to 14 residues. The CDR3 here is CASSVLSNTDTQYF. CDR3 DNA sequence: TGTGCCAGCAGCGTATTGTCTAACACAGATACGCAGTATTTT.

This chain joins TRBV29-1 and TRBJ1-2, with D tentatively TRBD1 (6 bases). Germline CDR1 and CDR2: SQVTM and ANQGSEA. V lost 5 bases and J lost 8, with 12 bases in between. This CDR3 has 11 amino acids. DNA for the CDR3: TGCAGCGTTCTCAGGGGAGTGGGCTACACCTTC. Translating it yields CSVLRGVGYTF.

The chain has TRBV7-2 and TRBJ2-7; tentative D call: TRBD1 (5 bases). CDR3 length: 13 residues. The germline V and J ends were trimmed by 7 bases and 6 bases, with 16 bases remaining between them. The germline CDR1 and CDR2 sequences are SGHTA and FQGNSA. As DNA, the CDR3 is TGTGCCAGCACCCCGCAGGGAACATCCGAGCAGTACTTC. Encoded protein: CASTPQGTSEQYF.

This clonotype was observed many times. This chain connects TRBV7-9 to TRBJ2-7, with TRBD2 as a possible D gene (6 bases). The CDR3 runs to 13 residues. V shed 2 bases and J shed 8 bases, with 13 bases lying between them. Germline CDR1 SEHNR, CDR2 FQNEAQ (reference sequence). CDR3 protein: CASSLLSEGQQYF. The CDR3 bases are TGTGCCAGCAGCTTACTCTCGGAGGGTCAGCAGTACTTC.

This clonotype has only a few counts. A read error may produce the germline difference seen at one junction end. The CDR3 DNA reads TGTGCCAGCAGCCGCCAAGGGACCCAGTACTTC. Amino acid sequence: CASSRQGTQYF. The rearrangement uses TRBV4-2 and TRBJ2-5; no firm D call. The CDR3 extends over 11 amino acids. The germline V gene encodes CDR1 LGHNA and CDR2 YNFKEQ.

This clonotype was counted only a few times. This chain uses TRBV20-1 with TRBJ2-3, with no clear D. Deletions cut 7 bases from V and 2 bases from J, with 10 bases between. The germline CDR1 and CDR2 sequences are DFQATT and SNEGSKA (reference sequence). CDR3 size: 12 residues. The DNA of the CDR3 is TGCAGTGTCCCGACAAACACAGATACGCAGTATTTT. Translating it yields CSVPTNTDTQYF.

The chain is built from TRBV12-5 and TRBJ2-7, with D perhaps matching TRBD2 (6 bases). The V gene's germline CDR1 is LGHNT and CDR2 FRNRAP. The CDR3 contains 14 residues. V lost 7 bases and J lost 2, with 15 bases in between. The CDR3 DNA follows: TGTGCTAGTGCCGCCGGGAGACGGACCTACGAGCAGTACTTC. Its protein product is CASAAGRRTYEQYF.

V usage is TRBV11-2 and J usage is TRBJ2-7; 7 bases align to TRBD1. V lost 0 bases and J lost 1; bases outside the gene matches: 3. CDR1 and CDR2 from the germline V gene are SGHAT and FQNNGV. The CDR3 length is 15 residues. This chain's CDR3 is CASSLETRGSYEQYF. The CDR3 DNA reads TGTGCCAGCAGCTTAGAGACCAGGGGGTCCTACGAGCAGTACTTC.

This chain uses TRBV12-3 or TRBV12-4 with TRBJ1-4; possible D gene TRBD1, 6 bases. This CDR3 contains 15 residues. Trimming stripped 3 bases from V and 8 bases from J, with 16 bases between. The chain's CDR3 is CASSFRGAVWEKLFF. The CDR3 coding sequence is TGTGCCAGCAGTTTCAGGGGCGCCGTATGGGAAAAACTGTTTTTT.

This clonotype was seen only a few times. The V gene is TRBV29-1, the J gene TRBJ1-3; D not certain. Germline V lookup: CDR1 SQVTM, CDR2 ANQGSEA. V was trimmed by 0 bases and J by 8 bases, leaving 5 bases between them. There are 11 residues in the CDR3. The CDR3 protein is CSVEDLDTIYF. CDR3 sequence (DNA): TGCAGCGTTGAAGATCTGGACACCATATATTTT.

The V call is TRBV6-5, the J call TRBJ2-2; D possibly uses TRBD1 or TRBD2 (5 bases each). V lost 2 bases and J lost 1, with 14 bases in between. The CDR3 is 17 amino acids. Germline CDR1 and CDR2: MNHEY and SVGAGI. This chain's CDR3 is CASSYQPGTGNTGELFF. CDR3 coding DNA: TGTGCCAGCAGTTACCAACCCGGGACGGGGAACACCGGGGAGCTGTTTTTT.

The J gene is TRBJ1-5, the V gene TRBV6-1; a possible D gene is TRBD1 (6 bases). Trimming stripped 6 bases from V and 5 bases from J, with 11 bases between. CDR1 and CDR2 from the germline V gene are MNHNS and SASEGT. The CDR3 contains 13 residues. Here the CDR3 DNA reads TGTGCCAGCAGCCGGACAGTCGATCAGCCCCAGCATTTT. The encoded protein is CASSRTVDQPQHF.

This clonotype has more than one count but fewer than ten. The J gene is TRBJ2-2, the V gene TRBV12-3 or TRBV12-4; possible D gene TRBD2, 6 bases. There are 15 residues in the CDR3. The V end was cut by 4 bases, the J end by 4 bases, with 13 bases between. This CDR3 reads CASSYELGGTGELFF. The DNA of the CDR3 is TGTGCCAGCAGTTATGAGTTGGGGGGCACCGGGGAGCTGTTTTTT.

The chain's CDR3 is CSARDRKGHTEAFF. The DNA for the CDR3 is TGCAGTGCTAGAGATAGGAAGGGGCACACTGAAGCTTTCTTT. The chain carries TRBV20-1 and TRBJ1-1, with D possibly matching TRBD1 (5 bases). The germline V gene encodes CDR1 DFQATT and CDR2 SNEGSKA (reference sequence). The CDR3 is 14 residues long. The V end lost 0 bases, the J end lost 3 bases, and 11 bases lay between the germline ends.